A single T cell receptor beta chain is shown here with its context. Its target is not known. The sample belongs to a study of cytomegalovirus exposure and HLA in healthy donors. After removal of 4 bases from V and 10 bases from J, the junction contained 8 bases not matched to a gene. This CDR3 has 14 residues. The germline V gene has CDR1 LNHDA and CDR2 SQIVND (reference sequence). Regarding the study as a whole: TRBV6-2, TRBV6-3 and some other V segments were excluded as indistinguishable.

The PCR employed 60 Vbeta primers together with 13 Jbeta primers. Some clones are missing from TCRdb's copy, which holds only in-frame ones; the method was immunoSEQ multiplex PCR. The sample holds roughly 180,000 clones, around 83% seen once. The rearrangement uses TRBV19 and TRBJ1-4; 8 nucleotides match TRBD1. The sequence came from a girl aged 2 to 10 in good health and CMV-seropositive. Input material: PBMCs. The CDR3 region has the DNA TGTGCCAGTAGTACCCAGGGGGCGCTGGGAAAACTGTTTTTT. This sequence encodes CASSTQGALGKLFF. The full variable domain, its missing parts supplied by reference TRBV19 and TRBJ1-4, is DGGITQSPKYLFRKEGQNVTLSCEQNLNHDAMYWYRQDPGQGLRLIYYSQIVNDFQKGDIAEGYSVSREKKESFPLTVTSAQKNPTAFYLCASSTQGALGKLFFGSGTQLSVL.